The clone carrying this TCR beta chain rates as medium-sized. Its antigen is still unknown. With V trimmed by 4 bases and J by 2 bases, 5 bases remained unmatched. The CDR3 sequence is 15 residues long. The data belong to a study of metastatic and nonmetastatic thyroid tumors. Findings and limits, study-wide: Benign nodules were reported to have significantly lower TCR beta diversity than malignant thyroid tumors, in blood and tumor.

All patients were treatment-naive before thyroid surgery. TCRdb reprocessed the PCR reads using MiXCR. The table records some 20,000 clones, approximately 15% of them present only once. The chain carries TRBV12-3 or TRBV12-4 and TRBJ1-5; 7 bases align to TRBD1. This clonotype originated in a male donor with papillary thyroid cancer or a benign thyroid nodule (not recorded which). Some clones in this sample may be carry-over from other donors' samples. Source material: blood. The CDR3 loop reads CASSSTDRGNQPQHF. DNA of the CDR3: TGTGCCAGCAGTTCGACCGACAGGGGCAATCAGCCCCAGCATTTT.